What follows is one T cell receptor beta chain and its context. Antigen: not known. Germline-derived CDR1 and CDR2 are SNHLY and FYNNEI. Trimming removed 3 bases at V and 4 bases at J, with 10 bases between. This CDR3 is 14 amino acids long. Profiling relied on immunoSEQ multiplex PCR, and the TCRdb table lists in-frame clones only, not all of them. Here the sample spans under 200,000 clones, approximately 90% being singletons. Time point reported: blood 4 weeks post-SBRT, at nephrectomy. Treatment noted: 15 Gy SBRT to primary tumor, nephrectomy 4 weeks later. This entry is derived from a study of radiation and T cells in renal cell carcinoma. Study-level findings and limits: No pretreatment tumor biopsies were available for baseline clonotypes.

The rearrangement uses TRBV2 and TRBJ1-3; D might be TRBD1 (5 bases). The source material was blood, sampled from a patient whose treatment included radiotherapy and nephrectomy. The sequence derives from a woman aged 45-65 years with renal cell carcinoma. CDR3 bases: TGTGCCAGCAGTGAGTGGGGCTCCGGAAACACCATATATTTT. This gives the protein CASSEWGSGNTIYF.